This TCR beta chain was obtained from a study of blood T cell repertoires in COVID-19. In the study overall: Italy, Spain and the United States were the sources of the convalescent and acute COVID-19 samples. Sources were T cells, B-cell-depleted T cells, or PBMCs; the material itself was cDNA or gDNA.

The CDR3 sequence is 16 residues long. CDR1 and CDR2 (germline): SGDLS, YYNGEE. V shed 4 bases, J shed 2 bases, and the junction held 6 bases outside the gene matches. Per the authors' pipeline: Using reference gene primer amplification, nucleated cell counts were estimated. Profiled with immunoSEQ multiplex PCR; TCRdb holds only in-frame clones, not every one. The D gene and trimming were derived from the DNA, and the V and J assignments and clone size from that table. The sample consists of about 360,000 clones, approximately 86% of them appearing once. This chain uses TRBV9 with TRBJ2-2; TRBD1 matches at 9 bases. This clonotype was obtained from a human donor in a cohort sampled during active COVID-19. Sequencing was done on a sample of peripheral blood. The DNA for the CDR3 is TGTGCCAGCAGCTCCCGGGACAGGGTAAACACCGGGGAGCTGTTTTTT. Residues: CASSSRDRVNTGELFF. Complete variable domain (other parts from reference TRBV9 and TRBJ2-2): DSGVTQTPKHLITATGQRVTLRCSPRSGDLSVYWYQQSLDQGLQFLIQYYNGEERAKGNILERFSAQQFPDLHSELNLSSLELGDSALYFCASSSRDRVNTGELFFGEGSRLTVL.